This TCR beta chain was captured by sequencing in a study of blood T cells in healthy people across ages. Healthy individuals of Caucasian origin from Russia, aged about 6 to 95, served as donors. Each sample used at least 6 million PBMCs. The germline V gene has CDR1 DFQATT and CDR2 SNEGSKA (reference sequence). There are 18 residues in the CDR3. The table lists this clonotype with a count of one. Its antigen is currently unknown. Overall study findings and caveats: The authors considered diversity estimates from one million T cells to be underestimates.

A sample-barcoded 5' primer and a J-beta primer mix were used in a second PCR of roughly 6 to 11 cycles. Each cDNA molecule carried a tag from a template-switch adaptor that contained 12 random nucleotides. TCRdb reprocessed the 5' RACE reads with MiXCR, giving one entry per CDR3 protein. Seen here are 780,000 or so distinct CDR3 sequences, about 53% observed once, and the top ten hold roughly 40%. The V gene is TRBV20-1, the J gene TRBJ2-4; TRBD2 matches 9 bases. The end of the DNA aligns better with TRBJ2-7, so the J call may be wrong. Sequences were obtained from blood. The receptor was isolated from a man older than 75 in good health. The CDR3 loop is CSASGRGMVAGASYEQYF. CDR3 nucleotides: TGCAGTGCTAGCGGAAGGGGCATGGTAGCGGGAGCATCCTACGAGCAGTACTTC.